The T cell receptor (beta chain) described here comes from a study of T-cell reconstitution after alpha-beta-depleted transplantation in children. Regarding the study as a whole: Surviving recipient cells, namely T cells and thymic progenitors, were the source of high day-60 TCRbeta diversity in some patients. Reportedly, only several hundred clones from non-depleted graft cells drove alpha-beta T-cell counts at about two months.

Germline trimming cut 5 bases from V and 6 bases from J; bases unmatched to any gene: 10. CDR1 is SEHNR and CDR2 is FQNEAQ in the germline V gene (reference sequence). The CDR3 has 14 amino acids. A word on this clonotype: The antigen is not known.

During its preparation, the TCRbeta library received unique molecular identifiers. TCRdb processed the PCR reads anew with MiXCR; each CDR3 protein has one entry. Of approximately 500,000 distinct CDR3 sequences in the sample, 10% are singletons; the top ten hold just over 2%. This receptor was obtained from a child aged 2-15 years with inherited bone marrow failure, due to receive a stem cell transplant. Sequences were derived from PBMCs, sampled before TCRalphabeta/CD19-depleted stem cell transplant. V and J are TRBV7-9 and TRBJ2-7; 7 bases are shared with TRBD1. In nucleotides, the CDR3 is TGTGCCAGCAGCCCCCGGGACAGCGCTTTCGAGCAGTACTTC. Translating gives CASSPRDSAFEQYF.